This T cell receptor (beta chain) is from a study of post-analysis software for immune sequencing data (dated by TCRdb to the mid-2010s). For context, the study as a whole: Recorded disease courses included relapsing-remitting, secondary progressive and progressive-relapsing multiple sclerosis, with some patients lacking subtype annotation. The patient repertoires were compared against 11 previously published healthy control repertoires obtained from donors aged about 6 to 28 years. A subset of samples was prepared in parallel using single-end sample barcoding, then pooled and co-amplified after Illumina adapter ligation. What the work shows at the level of the full study, not this receptor alone: Direct clustering with F measure showed strong co-clustering of samples prepared in the same batch, prompting a batch-effect correction. Multiple sclerosis patients had significantly lower normalized Chao1 diversity than controls, a result that suggests substantial peripheral T-cell clonal expansion. The multiple sclerosis patient group was slightly younger than the control group. Patients showed significantly higher frequencies than controls for a handful of TRBV segments, among them TRBV5-6, TRBV5-1 and TRBV20-1.

Including the terminal cysteine and phenylalanine, the CDR3 comprises 17 residues. Only the CDR3 portion is preserved as DNA: 51 bases, with reading frame beginning at the first base. V has 2 bases trimmed and J has 0 bases trimmed; junction bases matching no gene number 9. Taken from the germline V gene, the CDR1 and CDR2 loops are MNHNS and SASEGT. Worth noting for this clonotype: Its target antigen remains unknown. Base qualities are not recorded, but no much larger clone differs from it by a single base.

To demonstrate the VDJtools post-analysis software, TCR beta repertoires were profiled from the peripheral blood of 13 young patients with multiple sclerosis. The patients with multiple sclerosis were children and adolescents between about 6 and 15 years of age. The library was obtained by PCR. Reads for this sample came from an Illumina HiSeq 2500. To reduce PCR and sequencing biases, unique molecular identifiers were incorporated into the TCR beta cDNA libraries. Per 1 to 10 million input T cells, roughly 0.5 million cDNA molecules were obtained, such that each molecule approximated one T cell. Patient libraries were prepared and sequenced with the same protocol used for the earlier healthy control dataset. Within a given batch, samples were prepared together, multiplexed and sequenced on the same HiSeq lane. The original methods were these. MIGEC was used to process the raw barcoded reads, and molecular identifier groups with only a single read were discarded before consensus assembly and CDR3 extraction. Clonotype tables were post-analysed with VDJtools, normalizing diversity by down-sampling all datasets to the smallest sample size. To correct batch-related cross-sample contamination, repertoire overlap clustering matched CDR3 amino acid sequences but not nucleotide sequences. Through fastp at Q25 and MiXCR, TCRdb rebuilt clones from the public reads, retaining in-frame beta chains. A single entry per CDR3 protein holds the most common genes and DNA from its merged rows. The V and J calls reflect TCRdb's pipeline rather than the authors' work. The sample table lists some 800,000 distinct CDR3 sequences, around 46% of them with a count of one. The ten top clones hold 4.9% of the sample.

The clonotype was recovered from a girl aged 10 to 17 with multiple sclerosis. Sequenced material: blood. The sequence is built from TRBV6-1 and TRBJ2-5, with TRBD1 identical over 7 junction bases. The DNA sequence follows: TGTGCCAGCAGTGAATATATGACAGGGACGTACCAAGAGACCCAGTACTTC. The resulting protein is CASSEYMTGTYQETQYF.